This TCR beta chain was recorded in a study of T cell repertoires in cytomegalovirus infection. Background on the study: Newly reported HLA-C-restricted and thoroughly characterized HLA-B-restricted CMV epitopes were employed. Public TCR beta signatures indicated both CMV infection and matching HLA type.

MiXCR was run by TCRdb on the reads, yielding one entry per CDR3 protein. This repertoire shows roughly 990,000 distinct CDR3 sequences, around 30% found once; its top ten account for over 11%. Findings and caveats of the study: HLA-C-restricted CMV clonotypes gave the most frequent clonotype in two of eight donors.

Points on this clonotype: The antigen remains undetermined.

The clonotype originates from a human donor in good health (CMV status not recorded). Some clones in this sample may be carry-over from other donors' samples. The sequencing here drew on cultured CD8+ T cells from PBMCs, taken from culture after CMV antigen stimulation.

The chain's CDR3 is CAISVDYTDTQYF. The CDR3 DNA follows: TGTGCCATCAGTGTAGACTACACAGATACGCAGTATTTT. V is TRBV10-3 and J is TRBJ2-3, with a possible D match to TRBD2 (5 bases). V gave up 4 bases and J gave up 2 bases, with 7 bases separating them. The CDR3 sequence is 13 residues long. Germline V gene data show CDR1 as ENHRY and CDR2 as SYGVKD.